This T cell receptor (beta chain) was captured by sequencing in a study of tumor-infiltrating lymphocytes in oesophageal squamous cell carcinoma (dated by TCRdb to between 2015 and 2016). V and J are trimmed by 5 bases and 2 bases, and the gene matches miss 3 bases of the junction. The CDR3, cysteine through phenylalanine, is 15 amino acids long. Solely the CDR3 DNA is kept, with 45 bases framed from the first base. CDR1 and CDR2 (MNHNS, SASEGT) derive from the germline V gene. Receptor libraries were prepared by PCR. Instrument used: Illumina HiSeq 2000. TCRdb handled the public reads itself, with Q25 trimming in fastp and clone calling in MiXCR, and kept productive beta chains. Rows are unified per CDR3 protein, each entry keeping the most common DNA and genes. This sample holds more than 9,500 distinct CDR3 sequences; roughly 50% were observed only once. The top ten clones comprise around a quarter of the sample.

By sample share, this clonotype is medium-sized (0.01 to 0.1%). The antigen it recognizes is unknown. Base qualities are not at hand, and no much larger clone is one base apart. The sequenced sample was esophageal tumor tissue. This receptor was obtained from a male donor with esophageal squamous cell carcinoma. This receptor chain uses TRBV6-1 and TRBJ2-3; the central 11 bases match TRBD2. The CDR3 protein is CASSRSGRATDTQYF. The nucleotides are TGTGCCAGCAGTCGTAGCGGGAGGGCCACAGATACGCAGTATTTT.